Presented here are 5 T cell receptor beta chains from one specimen sequenced in a study of monozygotic twins with inflammatory bowel disease. Reanalyzing the 5' RACE reads, TCRdb keeps one entry per CDR3 protein, without DNA. The specimen's table records approximately 400,000 distinct CDR3 sequences. The sequencing input was blood. All receptors derive from a human donor with ulcerative colitis or Crohn's disease, or a healthy co-twin of an affected twin (not recorded which).

The chain uses TRBV5-1 and TRBJ2-7; absent DNA, TCRdb's TRBD1 call cannot be checked. CDR3 length: 11 residues. The germline gives CDR1 SGHRS, CDR2 YFSETQ. CDR3: CASSPGQGKYF.

V and J are TRBV6-5 and TRBJ2-1; TCRdb lists TRBD2, though no DNA is available to test this call. This CDR3 has 13 amino acids. Germline CDR1 reads MNHEY; CDR2 reads SVGAGI. The CDR3 protein is CASEGGVSNEQFF.

This chain connects TRBV6-6 to TRBJ2-7; TCRdb's D gene call, TRBD1, goes unchecked for lack of DNA. The CDR3 has 14 amino acids. Germline loops: CDR1 MNHNY, CDR2 SVGAGI (reference sequence). The CDR3 region is CASSYSTRGYEQYF.

The chain links TRBV6-1 to TRBJ2-1; TCRdb proposes TRBD2, but this gene call is untestable without DNA. The CDR3 length is 17 residues. Germline values: CDR1 MNHNS, CDR2 SASEGT. CDR3 loop: CASSRGGIRRSNNEQFF.

This chain connects TRBV7-2 to TRBJ2-5; TCRdb proposes TRBD1, but this gene call is untestable without DNA. Germline loops: CDR1 SGHTA, CDR2 FQGNSA. The CDR3 loop spans 13 amino acids. CDR3 residues: CASSNWDRETQYF.